Shown below are 21 T cell receptor beta chains from a single sample sequenced in a study of beta chain features in type 1 diabetes. Isolated RNA was reverse transcribed in full, so expressed TCRB transcripts were sequenced. Measured with immunoSEQ multiplex PCR; TCRdb has only the in-frame clones, and not every one. The sample consists of 250,000 to 300,000 clones, less than 30% of them appearing once. The antigens these receptors bind are not known. Study-level points and caveats: Among all four CD4+ subsets, Type 1 diabetes patients had TCRB CDR3s that were moderately but significantly shorter.

Sequencing input: naive CD4+ T cells from blood. The receptors were sampled from a woman younger than 45 with type 1 diabetes.

The chain couples TRBV4-1 to TRBJ2-1, with TRBD2 matching over 13 bases. J gave up 1 base and V 4 bases, and 4 bases lay outside the gene matches. The CDR3 runs to 17 residues. Germline CDR1 MGHRA, CDR2 YSYEKL. This chain's CDR3 is CASSRGLAGASYNEQFF. The CDR3 DNA reads TGCGCCAGCAGCCGCGGACTAGCGGGAGCTTCCTACAATGAGCAGTTCTTC.

This clone turned up a few times. The J gene is TRBJ2-2, the V gene TRBV10-2; D is possibly TRBD2 (5 bases). From germline, CDR1 is WSHSY and CDR2 SAAADI. Trimming left V 6 bases short and J 5 bases short, with 19 bases between. This CDR3 spans 16 amino acids. CDR3 loop: CASRFEERDGTGELFF. As DNA, the CDR3 is TGCGCCAGCAGATTTGAGGAGAGGGATGGGACCGGGGAGCTGTTTTTT.

The chain is built from TRBV5-4 and TRBJ2-5; 11 bases align to TRBD2. J gave up 5 bases and V 0 bases, and 3 bases lay outside the gene matches. The CDR3 runs to 15 residues. Germline V gene sequence: CDR1 SGHNT, CDR2 YYREEE (reference sequence). The CDR3 loop is CASSLVVAGGETQYF. For the CDR3, the DNA is TGTGCCAGCAGCTTGGTAGTAGCGGGAGGGGAGACCCAGTACTTC.

The CDR3 coding sequence is TGTGCCTGGAGTGACGGGGGCTACACCTTC. Translated: CAWSDGGYTF. The rearrangement uses TRBV30 and TRBJ1-2, with D uncertain. From germline, CDR1 is GTSNPN and CDR2 SVGIG (reference sequence). Trimming pared 1 base from V and 8 bases from J, leaving 5 bases between. The CDR3 covers 10 residues.

The J gene is TRBJ1-3, the V gene TRBV19, with D uncertain. The V end lost 4 bases, the J end lost 0 bases, and 7 bases lay between the germline ends. The CDR3 is made up of 14 amino acids. Germline-derived CDR1 and CDR2 are LNHDA and SQIVND (reference sequence). In DNA, the CDR3 is TGTGCCAGTAGTACGATGAGCTCTGGAAACACCATATATTTT. Translated: CASSTMSSGNTIYF.

This clone has more than one count but fewer than ten. V gene TRBV4-1 combines with J gene TRBJ2-4; 7 bases are shared with TRBD2. The CDR3 is made up of 14 amino acids. CDR1 and CDR2 from the germline V gene are MGHRA and YSYEKL. Trimming at V came to 1 base and at J to 7 bases, leaving 4 bases not matched to a gene. CDR3 in DNA: TGCGCCAGCAGCCAAGGGGGGGGGTACAACATTCAGTACTTC. Amino acid sequence: CASSQGGGYNIQYF.

This clone came up a few times. In the same sample, other DNA sequences code for this CDR3. This chain uses TRBV20-1 with TRBJ2-1; D unclear. The CDR3 covers 10 residues. Per germline, CDR1 DFQATT and CDR2 SNEGSKA (reference sequence). Trimming removed 5 bases from V and 3 bases from J, with 2 bases in between. DNA of the CDR3: TGCAGTGCTCTCTACAATGAGCAGTTCTTC. Its protein product is CSALYNEQFF.

V is TRBV30 and J is TRBJ2-2, with 7 bases that match TRBD2. The CDR3 is 15 amino acids. V lost 3 bases to trimming and J lost 6 bases; unmatched junction nucleotides: 10. Per the germline V gene, CDR1 is GTSNPN and CDR2 is SVGIG (reference sequence). CDR3 loop: CAWSKVGGPAGELFF. The CDR3 region has the DNA TGTGCCTGGAGCAAAGTGGGAGGGCCGGCCGGGGAGCTGTTTTTT.

This clone was detected a few times. The gene calls are TRBV4-1 and TRBJ1-1; 9 bases fit TRBD1. With 2 bases clipped from V and 5 bases from J, the junction kept 9 bases outside the gene matches. This CDR3 spans 16 amino acids. CDR1 and CDR2 from the germline V gene are MGHRA and YSYEKL. The CDR3 sequence is CASSQTGGALITEAFF. Written as DNA, the CDR3 is TGCGCCAGCAGCCAAACAGGGGGCGCGCTTATAACTGAAGCTTTCTTT.

This clone turned up a few times. V and J are TRBV19 and TRBJ2-1; D gene unclear. This CDR3 is built from 14 residues. Trimming removed 5 bases from V and 1 base from J, with 9 bases in between. Germline assignment: CDR1 LNHDA and CDR2 SQIVND (reference sequence). The CDR3, as DNA: TGTGCCAGTAGTTCGCGATCTTCCTACAATGAGCAGTTCTTC. This gives the protein CASSSRSSYNEQFF.

The CDR3 DNA follows: TGCGCCAGCAGCACAGACTATGGCTACACCTTC. This gives the protein CASSTDYGYTF. The V gene is TRBV5-1, the J gene TRBJ1-2; no clear D gene. CDR1 is SGHRS and CDR2 is YFSETQ in the germline V gene. The CDR3 extends over 11 amino acids. Trimming shortened V by 4 bases and J by 3 bases, and 4 bases separated the two germline ends.

J is TRBJ1-4 and V is TRBV25-1, with D perhaps matching TRBD1 (5 bases). Germline V gene data show CDR1 as MGHDK and CDR2 as SYGVNS. The CDR3 sequence is 16 residues long. V was clipped by 1 base and J by 5 bases, with 14 bases between them. The DNA for the CDR3 is TGTGCCAGCAGTGAATGGTCGGGGGAGGTAAATGAAAAACTGTTTTTT. Residues: CASSEWSGEVNEKLFF.

As regards this clone: Additional DNA sequences in this sample encode the identical CDR3. CDR3 residues: CASSPSGGYEQYF. The CDR3 coding sequence is TGTGCCAGCTCACCGTCAGGGGGCTACGAGCAGTACTTC. This chain joins TRBV18 and TRBJ2-7, with TRBD1 matching over 7 bases. Unmatched junction bases numbered 2, after V lost 3 bases and J lost 3 bases. The length of the CDR3 is 13 residues. Germline V gene sequence: CDR1 KGHSH, CDR2 LQKENI.

This clone has more than one count but fewer than ten. The CDR3 sequence is CASSQAAGGPETQYF. The CDR3 DNA reads as TGCGCCAGCAGCCAAGCAGCGGGAGGGCCCGAGACCCAGTACTTC. The rearrangement joins TRBV4-1 to TRBJ2-5, with 10 bases that match TRBD2. This CDR3 contains 15 residues. CDR1 and CDR2 (germline): MGHRA, YSYEKL. Germline trimming cut 1 base from V and 5 bases from J; bases unmatched to any gene: 4.

This chain uses TRBV29-1 with TRBJ1-3; D not certain. This CDR3 contains 13 residues. The V and J ends lost 4 bases and 0 bases respectively, with 7 bases between them. CDR1 is SQVTM and CDR2 is ANQGSEA in the germline V gene. CDR3 sequence (DNA): TGCAGCGTTGGAGGGATCTCTGGAAACACCATATATTTT. Amino acids: CSVGGISGNTIYF.

This clone was counted between two and nine times. The chain is built from TRBV30 and TRBJ1-1, with D possibly TRBD1 on 5 matching bases. Trimming took off 5 bases at V and 3 bases at J, with 7 bases between the two ends. The CDR3 is 11 amino acids. Germline CDR1 and CDR2: GTSNPN and SVGIG (reference sequence). CDR3 residues: CAWGGYTEAFF. The DNA of the CDR3 is TGTGCCTGGGGGGGGTACACTGAAGCTTTCTTT. The entire variable domain, with the rest obtained from reference TRBV30 and TRBJ1-1, is as follows: SQTIHQWPATLVQPVGSPLSLECTVEGTSNPNLYWYRQAAGRGLQLLFYSVGIGQISSEVPQNLSASRPQDRQFILSSKKLLLSDSGFYLCAWGGYTEAFFGQGTRLTVV.

This clone was observed a few times. V and J are TRBV4-2 and TRBJ1-1; 7 bases line up with TRBD1. CDR1 LGHNA and CDR2 YNFKEQ come from the germline V gene. There are 15 residues in the CDR3. Losses at the gene ends were 2 bases for V and 4 bases for J; bases not matched to a gene: 7. CDR3 sequence: CASSQRETGSTEAFF. For the CDR3, the DNA is TGTGCCAGCAGCCAAAGGGAGACAGGGAGCACTGAAGCTTTCTTT.

This clone has only a few counts. This chain links TRBV5-1 with TRBJ2-7; 7 nucleotides match TRBD2. The CDR3 covers 17 residues. CDR1 is SGHRS and CDR2 is YFSETQ in the germline V gene. Trimming took 0 bases from V and 4 from J; bases not matched to a gene: 13. The CDR3 DNA reads as TGCGCCAGCAGCTTGGCCTTCTCTAGGCGGGAGTCGTACGAGCAGTACTTC. Residues: CASSLAFSRRESYEQYF.

This clone showed up just a few times. This rearrangement joins TRBV4-1 to TRBJ2-5, with 9 nucleotides matching TRBD2. The germline gives CDR1 MGHRA, CDR2 YSYEKL. V was pared by 0 bases and J by 4 bases, with 21 bases of the junction left unmatched. The CDR3 has 21 amino acids. The CDR3: CASSQEVFVGGRAGGRETQYF. The DNA of the CDR3 is TGCGCCAGCAGCCAAGAGGTGTTTGTCGGCGGGAGGGCCGGGGGTCGAGAGACCCAGTACTTC.

The chain is built from TRBV30 and TRBJ2-3; 8 positions agree with TRBD2. The V and J ends lost 0 bases and 0 bases, in that order; junction bases with no gene match: 8. CDR1 and CDR2 (germline): GTSNPN, SVGIG (reference sequence). The CDR3 sequence is 17 residues long. DNA of the CDR3: TGTGCCTGGAGTGTAGGGCGGACTAGCAGGAGCACAGATACGCAGTATTTT. Translating gives CAWSVGRTSRSTDTQYF.

This clone was observed a handful of times. The rearrangement uses TRBV14 and TRBJ2-7; 11 nucleotides line up with TRBD1. Germline CDR1 reads SGHDN; CDR2 reads FVKESK. V was pared by 5 bases and J by 3 bases, with 6 bases of the junction left unmatched. The CDR3 has 15 amino acids. This CDR3 reads CASSSSGTGGYEQYF. In DNA, the CDR3 is TGTGCCAGCAGCTCATCCGGGACAGGGGGCTACGAGCAGTACTTC.